The 32 T cell receptor beta chains reported below all come from one sample, sequenced in a study of cytomegalovirus exposure and HLA in healthy donors. This PCR relied on a set of 60 Vbeta primers and 13 Jbeta primers. The table came from immunoSEQ multiplex PCR; TCRdb's copy has only in-frame clones and leaves some out. The sample includes roughly 43,000 clones. Input material: PBMCs. All receptors derive from a woman in her thirties or forties in good health and CMV-seronegative.

The rearrangement links TRBV29-1 to TRBJ1-1; D possibly corresponds to TRBD1 (6 bases). The germline V and J ends were trimmed by 7 bases and 0 bases, with 15 bases remaining between them. In germline, CDR1 is SQVTM, CDR2 ANQGSEA. The CDR3 has 14 residues. CDR3 sequence reads: CSAGRTVLNTEAFF. CDR3 DNA sequence: TGCAGCGCCGGACGGACAGTATTGAACACTGAAGCTTTCTTT.

The V call is TRBV10-3, the J call TRBJ2-3; perhaps TRBD2 as D (6 bases). The CDR3 spans 17 residues. The germline gives CDR1 ENHRY, CDR2 SYGVKD. With 0 bases removed from V and 4 bases from J, the gap between germline ends came to 17 bases. The CDR3 nucleotides are TGTGCCATCAGTGAGTCTCCTCGGGACCCGGGGGCAGATACGCAGTATTTT. This translates into CAISESPRDPGADTQYF.

This sequence joins TRBV4-1 and TRBJ1-1; D unclear. Per the germline V gene, CDR1 is MGHRA and CDR2 is YSYEKL. The germline V and J ends were trimmed by 1 base and 0 bases, with 15 bases remaining between them. The CDR3 extends over 17 amino acids. The CDR3 DNA reads TGCGCCAGCAGCCAAGGGTCTATAGTACAGTTGAACACTGAAGCTTTCTTT. Translated, it gives CASSQGSIVQLNTEAFF.

The chain has TRBV1 and TRBJ1-5; the table gives TRBD1 as D, unverified against the DNA. TRBV1 is a pseudogene. The CDR3 spans 17 residues. CDR3 amino acids: CTSSQDSGTGVCQPQHF. CDR3 nucleotides: TGCACCAGCAGCCAAGATTCGGGGACAGGGGTTTGTCAGCCCCAGCATTTT.

The chain couples TRBV19 to TRBJ1-1; 10 bases align to TRBD1. CDR3 length equals 15 residues. Germline loops: CDR1 LNHDA, CDR2 SQIVND (reference sequence). The V and J ends lost 5 bases and 7 bases, in that order; junction bases with no gene match: 10. As DNA, the CDR3 is TGTGCCAGTAGTCCGAGAGGGACAGGGGTTGATGAAGCTTTCTTT. Its protein is CASSPRGTGVDEAFF. Looking up the rest from reference TRBV19 and TRBJ1-1 gives the full variable domain: DGGITQSPKYLFRKEGQNVTLSCEQNLNHDAMYWYRQDPGQGLRLIYYSQIVNDFQKGDIAEGYSVSREKKESFPLTVTSAQKNPTAFYLCASSPRGTGVDEAFFGQGTRLTVV.

This sequence joins TRBV28 and TRBJ1-5, with D perhaps matching TRBD1 (6 bases). Germline CDR1 MDHEN, CDR2 SYDVKM. V gave up 6 bases and J gave up 2 bases, with 8 bases separating them. The CDR3 loop spans 13 amino acids. This CDR3 is CASRSGGNQPQHF. The CDR3 DNA is TGTGCCAGCAGGTCAGGGGGCAATCAGCCCCAGCATTTT.

The chain couples TRBV9 to TRBJ2-7, with a weak D call TRBD1 (6 bases). The germline V gene encodes CDR1 SGDLS and CDR2 YYNGEE. V was pared by 3 bases and J by 5 bases, with 12 bases between. The CDR3 extends over 13 amino acids. The CDR3 reads CASSAQGFHEQYF. In DNA, the CDR3 is TGTGCCAGCAGCGCACAGGGTTTCCACGAGCAGTACTTC. The variable domain in full, with the rest retrieved from reference TRBV9 and TRBJ2-7, is DSGVTQTPKHLITATGQRVTLRCSPRSGDLSVYWYQQSLDQGLQFLIQYYNGEERAKGNILERFSAQQFPDLHSELNLSSLELGDSALYFCASSAQGFHEQYFGPGTRLTVT.

The chain has TRBV6-1 and TRBJ1-2; TRBD1 matches at 8 bases. Germline V lookup: CDR1 MNHNS, CDR2 SASEGT. There are 12 residues in the CDR3. J was trimmed by 2 bases and V by 11 bases; bases with no gene match: 4. This CDR3 reads CAVQGANYGYTF. CDR3 coding DNA: TGTGCCGTGCAGGGGGCGAACTATGGCTACACCTTC.

V is TRBV2 and J is TRBJ2-1; tentatively, D is TRBD1 (6 bases). Germline lookup yields CDR1 SNHLY and CDR2 FYNNEI. CDR3 length equals 12 residues. Trimming took off 6 bases at V and 8 bases at J, with 11 bases between the two ends. Here the CDR3 reads CASRPDSDEQFF. The DNA of the CDR3 is TGTGCCAGCAGACCGGACAGCGATGAGCAGTTCTTC.

This chain connects TRBV6-5 to TRBJ1-2, with D possibly TRBD1 on 6 matching bases. Germline CDR1 MNHEY, CDR2 SVGAGI. V was pared by 6 bases and J by 4 bases, with 12 bases between. This CDR3 is 13 amino acids long. The CDR3 nucleotides read TGTGCCAGCAGCGTACAGGGCTTCTATGGCTACACCTTC. It yields the protein CASSVQGFYGYTF.

The chain joins TRBV5-4 to TRBJ2-3; D may be TRBD2 (6 bases). In germline, CDR1 is SGHNT, CDR2 YYREEE (reference sequence). The CDR3 contains 15 residues. The V gene lost 4 bases and the J gene lost 1 base, with 13 bases spanning the gap. In DNA, the CDR3 is TGTGCCAGCAGCCGTGAATTAGCGGGCACAGATACGCAGTATTTT. Protein product: CASSRELAGTDTQYF.

The DNA of the CDR3 is TGTGCCAGCAGTTTATCCGGGACAAGCAATCAGCCCCAGCATTTT. Protein product: CASSLSGTSNQPQHF. The V call is TRBV28, the J call TRBJ1-5; D possibly corresponds to TRBD1 (6 bases). The CDR3 is made up of 15 amino acids. Germline V gene data show CDR1 as MDHEN and CDR2 as SYDVKM. The V gene lost 1 base and the J gene lost 1 base, with 8 bases spanning the gap.

The chain recombines TRBV4-3 with TRBJ2-1; possible D gene TRBD2, 6 bases. CDR1 is LGHNA and CDR2 is YSLEER in the germline V gene. CDR3 length: 17 residues. Deletions cut 0 bases from V and 7 bases from J, with 19 bases between. The CDR3 reads CASSQDNRGGIVNEQFF. The DNA of the CDR3 is TGCGCCAGCAGCCAAGATAATAGGGGCGGGATAGTTAATGAGCAGTTCTTC.

The rearrangement links TRBV30 to TRBJ1-2; D not certain. With 3 bases removed from V and 3 bases from J, the gap between germline ends came to 5 bases. CDR1 GTSNPN and CDR2 SVGIG come from the germline V gene (reference sequence). The CDR3 covers 11 residues. CDR3 protein: CAWRDYYGYTF. CDR3 bases: TGTGCCTGGAGGGACTACTATGGCTACACCTTC.

The chain uses TRBV5-1 and TRBJ2-3; TRBD1 is a possible D gene (7 bases). Germline assignment: CDR1 SGHRS and CDR2 YFSETQ. The CDR3 contains 16 residues. The V end lost 6 bases, the J end lost 2 bases, and 19 bases lay between the germline ends. CDR3: CASNTQGGQYTDTQYF. The DNA of the CDR3 is TGCGCCAGCAACACCCAGGGGGGACAATACACAGATACGCAGTATTTT.

V usage is TRBV9 and J usage is TRBJ2-5; 7 bases are a match to TRBD2. This CDR3 is 16 amino acids long. The V gene's germline CDR1 is SGDLS and CDR2 YYNGEE. The junction had 13 bases not matched to a gene; V was cut back by 3 bases and J by 5 bases. Here the CDR3 DNA reads TGTGCCAGCAGCGACAAAACGGGAGGTTCCTTCGAGACCCAGTACTTC. Its translation is CASSDKTGGSFETQYF.

The V gene is TRBV6-6, the J gene TRBJ2-7; 8 bases fit TRBD1. CDR1 and CDR2 (germline): MNHNY, SVGAGI (reference sequence). J lost 7 bases, V lost 7 bases, and 12 bases had no gene match. This CDR3 is 14 amino acids long. The CDR3 nucleotides are TGTGCCAGCAAGTCAGTGGACAGGGAATGGGAGCAGTACTTC. Its translation: CASKSVDREWEQYF.

The chain combines TRBV5-1 with TRBJ1-5; D gene uncertain. CDR1 is SGHRS, CDR2 YFSETQ, per germline. The CDR3 is made up of 14 amino acids. The V end lost 1 base, the J end lost 5 bases, and 10 bases lay between the germline ends. The CDR3 DNA reads as TGCGCCAGCAGCTTGTCAGGTTTCGATCAGCCCCAGCATTTT. Encoded protein: CASSLSGFDQPQHF.

V gene TRBV5-1 combines with J gene TRBJ2-1; 8 positions agree with TRBD1. J gave up 4 bases and V 3 bases, and 6 bases lay outside the gene matches. The CDR3 covers 15 residues. Germline lookup yields CDR1 SGHRS and CDR2 YFSETQ. The CDR3 loop is CASSSGQGTYNEQFF. The CDR3 bases are TGCGCCAGCAGCTCAGGACAGGGAACATACAATGAGCAGTTCTTC.

This rearrangement joins TRBV29-1 to TRBJ1-1, with D uncertain. The CDR3 is 12 amino acids. Germline CDR1 and CDR2: SQVTM and ANQGSEA. Trimming took off 6 bases at V and 0 bases at J, with 8 bases between the two ends. The CDR3 here is CSVGRMNTEAFF. CDR3 coding DNA: TGCAGCGTGGGCAGGATGAACACTGAAGCTTTCTTT.

The rearrangement uses TRBV15 and TRBJ2-7; TRBD2 is a possible D gene (7 bases). The germline V gene has CDR1 LNHNV and CDR2 YYDKDF (reference sequence). This CDR3 is built from 15 residues. Trimming cost V 3 bases and J 6 bases, with 18 bases left between them. The CDR3 sequence is CATSRGGASRVEQYF. The CDR3 DNA reads TGTGCCACCAGCAGGGGGGGGGCGTCGAGGGTCGAGCAGTACTTC.

This chain connects TRBV7-8 to TRBJ1-2; D is unclear. CDR1 is SGHVS and CDR2 is FQNEAQ in the germline V gene. The CDR3 sequence is 13 residues long. Trimming cost V 5 bases and J 1 base, with 8 bases left between them. The DNA of the CDR3 is TGTGCCAGCAGCATAACAGTTAACTATGGCTACACCTTC. Its translation is CASSITVNYGYTF.

The V gene is TRBV5-1, the J gene TRBJ2-1; TRBD2 might be the D (5 bases). There are 14 residues in the CDR3. Trimming stripped 5 bases from V and 0 bases from J, with 9 bases between. The V gene's germline CDR1 is SGHRS and CDR2 YFSETQ. The CDR3 protein is CASRSGSSYNEQFF. The CDR3 nucleotides read TGCGCCAGCAGGAGCGGTAGCTCCTACAATGAGCAGTTCTTC.

V and J are TRBV7-3 and TRBJ2-5; TRBD2 aligns across 9 bases. The V segment lost 0 bases and the J segment 1 base; nucleotides outside the gene matches: 6. CDR3 length: 17 residues. Germline CDR1 is SGHTA and CDR2 is FQGTGA. CDR3 loop: CASSLTPSGIPQETQYF. CDR3 bases: TGTGCCAGCAGCTTAACGCCTAGCGGGATTCCCCAAGAGACCCAGTACTTC.

The chain links TRBV14 to TRBJ2-2; D is unclear. V was shortened by 4 bases and J by 1 base, with 7 bases between the two germline ends. This CDR3 contains 14 residues. Germline loops: CDR1 SGHDN, CDR2 FVKESK. CDR3 bases: TGTGCCAGCAGCCTGACTGGGAACACCGGGGAGCTGTTTTTT. It encodes CASSLTGNTGELFF.

The chain links TRBV7-9 to TRBJ2-5; the D is unclear. Germline loops: CDR1 SEHNR, CDR2 FQNEAQ (reference sequence). The V and J ends lost 5 bases and 1 base respectively, with 14 bases between them. The CDR3 loop spans 15 amino acids. The CDR3 here is CASSPQRASQETQYF. CDR3 in DNA: TGTGCCAGCAGCCCCCAGCGAGCGTCCCAAGAGACCCAGTACTTC.

The CDR3 sequence is CASGWTSSPEQPQHF. For the CDR3, the DNA is TGTGCCAGCGGGTGGACATCTTCCCCGGAACAGCCCCAGCATTTT. The chain is built from TRBV6-5 and TRBJ1-5; D perhaps matches TRBD1 (5 bases). Germline-derived CDR1 and CDR2 are MNHEY and SVGAGI. The CDR3 is made up of 15 amino acids. V lost 8 bases, J lost 7 bases, and 21 bases lay in between.

The V and J genes are TRBV10-3 and TRBJ1-5; TRBD1 matches at 7 bases. The germline V gene encodes CDR1 ENHRY and CDR2 SYGVKD. The ends lost 4 bases at V and 2 bases at J; junction bases unmatched: 8. The CDR3 has 16 amino acids. The CDR3 DNA follows: TGTGCCATCAGTGGACAGGGTATAGGCGGCAATCAGCCCCAGCATTTT. This sequence encodes CAISGQGIGGNQPQHF.

The J gene is TRBJ1-2, the V gene TRBV6-1; tentatively, D is TRBD1 (5 bases). The germline CDR1 and CDR2 sequences are MNHNS and SASEGT. There are 16 residues in the CDR3. Trimming removed 2 bases from V and 4 bases from J, with 17 bases in between. CDR3 sequence reads: CASSESLSQGSYGYTF. The DNA for the CDR3 is TGTGCCAGCAGTGAATCGTTGAGTCAGGGCAGCTATGGCTACACCTTC.

V usage is TRBV2 and J usage is TRBJ2-1; the match to TRBD2 covers 7 bases. V lost 6 bases and J lost 7; bases outside the gene matches: 18. The germline gives CDR1 SNHLY, CDR2 FYNNEI. CDR3 length equals 17 residues. The CDR3 is CASRSVFGRTNMNEQFF. The CDR3 nucleotides read TGTGCCAGCAGGTCGGTTTTCGGGAGGACGAACATGAATGAGCAGTTCTTC.

The chain has TRBV7-9 and TRBJ1-2, with TRBD1 matching over 8 bases. Germline V gives CDR1 SEHNR, CDR2 FQNEAQ (reference sequence). Losses at the gene ends were 7 bases for V and 3 bases for J; bases not matched to a gene: 7. CDR3 length equals 14 residues. CDR3 nucleotide sequence: TGTGCCAGCACCTATCAGGGGGCGGACTATGGCTACACCTTC. Protein sequence: CASTYQGADYGYTF.

V usage is TRBV19 and J usage is TRBJ1-5; no definite D call. Trimming took 3 bases from V and 4 from J, leaving 16 bases between them. This CDR3 contains 16 residues. In germline, CDR1 is LNHDA, CDR2 SQIVND (reference sequence). The CDR3 protein is CASSIFEKKRNQPQHF. The DNA for the CDR3 is TGTGCCAGTAGTATTTTTGAGAAAAAGAGGAATCAGCCCCAGCATTTT.